A selection of T cell receptor beta chains follows, all from one sample in a study of PD-1 blockade in mismatch repair-deficient tumors. The table came from immunoSEQ multiplex PCR; TCRdb's copy has only in-frame clones and leaves some out. Here the sample spans approximately 60,000 clones, approximately 90% being singletons. The sequenced sample was peripheral blood, obtained 52 weeks after starting pembrolizumab. The receptors originated from an adult with mismatch repair-deficient cancer. Each CDR3 is given with its conserved first and last residue. D genes are given only for firm matches. Not all rows give a size; the values are once, few, many and, for expanded clones, a class.

abundance	v_gene	j_gene	d_gene	CDR3aa	CDR3nt
-	TRBV7-9	TRBJ2-1	TRBD2	CASSQSSGRAYEQFF	TGTGCCAGCAGCCAGTCTAGCGGGAGGGCCTATGAGCAGTTCTTC
-	TRBV27	TRBJ2-3	TRBD1	CASSLRTGGDTQYF	TGTGCCAGCAGTTTGAGGACAGGGGGAGATACGCAGTATTTT
-	TRBV7-9	TRBJ2-2	TRBD2	CASSFTPGTRFSGELFF	TGTGCCAGCAGCTTTACGCCCGGGACTAGATTTTCCGGGGAGCTGTTTTTT
-	TRBV28	TRBJ1-1	TRBD1	CASSSPGGTGPDMRTEAFF	TGTGCCAGCAGTTCCCCAGGGGGGACAGGGCCAGATATGCGCACTGAAGCTTTCTTT
few	TRBV19	TRBJ2-7	TRBD1	CASRPTGTYEQYF	TGTGCCAGTAGGCCGACAGGGACCTACGAGCAGTACTTC
-	TRBV6-6	TRBJ2-7	-	CASSYFRESYEQYF	TGTGCCAGCAGTTACTTTCGGGAGAGCTACGAGCAGTACTTC
once	TRBV7-9	TRBJ2-2	TRBD1	CASSFPTGGYDTGELFF	TGTGCCAGCAGCTTCCCGACAGGGGGCTACGACACCGGGGAGCTGTTTTTT
-	TRBV11-2	TRBJ2-7	TRBD1	CASSLVAFGTDNYEQYF	TGTGCCAGCAGCCTGGTAGCATTTGGGACAGATAACTACGAGCAGTACTTC
-	TRBV6-5	TRBJ2-5	-	CASIPTGAEETQYF	TGTGCCAGCATTCCCACTGGGGCAGAAGAGACCCAGTACTTC
-	TRBV4-3	TRBJ2-1	-	CASSQVQGLGVADLYNEQFF	TGCGCCAGCAGCCAAGTTCAGGGGCTGGGCGTAGCGGATCTTTACAATGAGCAGTTCTTC
-	TRBV6-1	TRBJ1-1	-	CASSAYRGSTEAFF	TGTGCCAGCAGTGCCTACCGGGGGAGCACTGAAGCTTTCTTT
-	TRBV28	TRBJ1-1	TRBD1	CASSVDRGLNTEAFF	TGTGCCAGCAGCGTTGACAGGGGGCTGAACACTGAAGCTTTCTTT
-	TRBV19	TRBJ1-4	-	CASSSRGGEKLFF	TGTGCCAGTAGTTCTCGGGGTGGCGAAAAACTGTTTTTT
-	TRBV5-5	TRBJ2-2	TRBD1	CASSALRQGPRVHRTGELFF	TGTGCCAGCAGCGCCCTGAGACAGGGCCCGAGAGTTCATAGGACCGGGGAGCTGTTTTTT
once	TRBV27	TRBJ2-1	TRBD2	CASSWTSGAYNEQFF	TGTGCCAGCAGTTGGACTAGCGGGGCTTACAATGAGCAGTTCTTC
-	TRBV28	TRBJ2-7	-	CASSFRDIYEQYF	TGTGCCAGCAGTTTCCGTGACATCTACGAGCAGTACTTC
-	TRBV28	TRBJ2-2	-	CASTLRWKKTGELFF	TGTGCCAGCACTTTACGGTGGAAGAAAACCGGGGAGCTGTTTTTT
-	TRBV6-1	TRBJ2-7	-	CASSARESGDYEQYF	TGTGCCAGCAGTGCAAGGGAGTCGGGGGACTACGAGCAGTACTTC
-	TRBV27	TRBJ2-7	-	CASSPITPRGFSSYEQYF	TGTGCCAGCAGTCCAATAACACCCCGGGGTTTTAGTTCCTACGAGCAGTACTTC
-	TRBV19	TRBJ1-4	-	CASRRDTRKLFF	TGTGCCAGTAGGAGAGACACTAGGAAACTGTTTTTT
few	TRBV5-1	TRBJ1-2	TRBD1	CASSPPTGTHGYTF	TGCGCCAGCAGCCCCCCGACAGGGACTCATGGCTACACCTTC
few	TRBV5-1	TRBJ1-2	-	CASSSYRPSGYTF	TGCGCCAGCAGCTCCTACAGGCCAAGCGGCTACACCTTC
-	TRBV27	TRBJ2-3	-	CASSLGQPGLGHTDTQYF	TGTGCCAGCAGTTTAGGCCAACCAGGATTGGGTCACACAGATACGCAGTATTTT
-	TRBV10-3	TRBJ2-2	-	CAISELASTGELFF	TGTGCCATCAGTGAGTTAGCATCCACCGGGGAGCTGTTTTTT
-	TRBV4-1	TRBJ2-3	-	CASSQDPSTDTQYF	TGCGCCAGCAGCCAAGATCCTTCGACAGATACGCAGTATTTT
few	TRBV19	TRBJ1-5	-	CASGGQLQPQHF	TGTGCCAGTGGGGGACAACTTCAGCCCCAGCATTTT
-	TRBV6-5	TRBJ2-7	TRBD2	CASTPREAGVYEQYF	TGTGCCAGCACCCCTAGGGAAGCGGGAGTCTACGAGCAGTACTTC
-	TRBV19	TRBJ2-5	TRBD1	CASSIQDRGPETQYF	TGTGCCAGTAGTATCCAGGACAGGGGGCCGGAGACCCAGTACTTC
-	TRBV10-3	TRBJ2-7	TRBD1	CAIRTGVHSYEQYF	TGTGCCATCAGGACAGGGGTCCACTCCTACGAGCAGTACTTC
-	TRBV5-6	TRBJ2-2	-	CASLQGGYTGELFF	TGTGCCAGTCTGCAGGGCGGGTACACCGGGGAGCTGTTTTTT
-	TRBV7-9	TRBJ2-2	-	CASSTNQGLHTGELFF	TGTGCCAGCAGCACTAATCAGGGGTTACACACCGGGGAGCTGTTTTTT
-	TRBV10-2	TRBJ2-3	-	CASSASQDTDTQYF	TGCGCCAGCAGTGCTTCACAGGACACAGATACGCAGTATTTT
once	TRBV7-2	TRBJ1-3	-	CASSPMGNTIYF	TGTGCCAGCAGCCCAATGGGGAACACCATATATTTT
few	TRBV7-8	TRBJ2-2	TRBD2	CASSLGLAGATNTGELFF	TGTGCCAGCAGCTTGGGACTAGCGGGGGCTACGAACACCGGGGAGCTGTTTTTT
-	TRBV7-8	TRBJ1-2	-	CASSLGRNYGYTF	TGTGCCAGCAGCTTAGGACGGAACTATGGCTACACCTTC
-	TRBV7-2	TRBJ2-7	-	CASSLRRPEQYF	TGTGCCAGCAGCTTACGGCGGCCCGAGCAGTACTTC
-	TRBV7-6	TRBJ2-4	-	CASSLSGKDIQYF	TGTGCCAGCAGCTTGTCGGGAAAAGACATTCAGTACTTC
-	TRBV6-1	TRBJ2-1	-	CASSEIGAGVRNYNEQFF	TGTGCCAGCAGTGAAATTGGGGCCGGGGTCCGAAATTACAATGAGCAGTTCTTC
-	TRBV19	TRBJ1-2	-	CASSSHGGDGYTF	TGTGCCAGTAGTTCCCACGGAGGGGACGGCTACACCTTC
-	TRBV18	TRBJ2-3	-	CASSPIDTQYF	TGTGCCAGCTCACCAATTGATACGCAGTATTTT
-	TRBV4-1	TRBJ2-5	TRBD2	CASSPVEREIPRETQYF	TGCGCCAGCAGTCCGGTGGAGCGGGAGATCCCTCGGGAGACCCAGTACTTC